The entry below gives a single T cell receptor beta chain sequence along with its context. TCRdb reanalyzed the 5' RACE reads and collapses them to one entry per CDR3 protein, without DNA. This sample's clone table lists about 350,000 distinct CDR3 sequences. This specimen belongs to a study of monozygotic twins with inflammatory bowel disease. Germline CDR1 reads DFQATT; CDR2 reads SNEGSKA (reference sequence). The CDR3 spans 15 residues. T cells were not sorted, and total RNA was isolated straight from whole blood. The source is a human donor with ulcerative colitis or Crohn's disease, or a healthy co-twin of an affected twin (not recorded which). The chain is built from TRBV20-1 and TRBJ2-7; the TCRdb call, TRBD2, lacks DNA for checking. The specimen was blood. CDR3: CSAPELTSGKNEQYF.